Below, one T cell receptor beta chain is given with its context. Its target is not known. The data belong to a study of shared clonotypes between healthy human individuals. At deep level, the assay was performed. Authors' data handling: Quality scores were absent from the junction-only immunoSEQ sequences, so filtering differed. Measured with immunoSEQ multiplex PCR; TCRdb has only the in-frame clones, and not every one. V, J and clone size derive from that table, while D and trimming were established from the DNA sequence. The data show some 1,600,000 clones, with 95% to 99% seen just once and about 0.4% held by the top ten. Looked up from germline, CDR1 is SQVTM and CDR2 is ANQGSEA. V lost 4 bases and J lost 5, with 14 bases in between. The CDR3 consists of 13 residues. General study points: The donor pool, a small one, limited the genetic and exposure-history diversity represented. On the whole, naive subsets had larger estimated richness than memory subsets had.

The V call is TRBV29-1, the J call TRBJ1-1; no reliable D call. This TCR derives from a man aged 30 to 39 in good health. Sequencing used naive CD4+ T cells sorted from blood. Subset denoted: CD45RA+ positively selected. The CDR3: CSVGPGLGTEAFF. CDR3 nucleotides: TGCAGCGTTGGGCCGGGTCTAGGGACTGAAGCTTTCTTT.